The clone carrying this T cell receptor beta chain was seen a few times. Its specificity is unknown. The germline V and J ends were trimmed by 1 base and 5 bases, with 14 bases remaining between them. The CDR3 spans 15 residues. The germline gives CDR1 LGHDT, CDR2 YNNKEL (reference sequence). The entry originates in a study of early T cells in non-severe SARS-CoV-2 infection. Overall study results and limits: VDJdb-based annotation leaned toward anti-spike CD8 responses and missed private and CD4 specificities.

Researchers attached unique molecular identifiers to individual cDNA molecules. One entry per CDR3 protein, called by TCRdb with MiXCR from the 5' RACE reads. The sample yields 63,000 or so distinct CDR3 sequences, about 11% seen once. The specimen was whole blood. This chain joins TRBV3-1 and TRBJ2-5, with D perhaps matching TRBD2 (6 bases). This TCR came from an adult who was a healthcare worker with PCR-confirmed SARS-CoV-2 infection or an uninfected control (not recorded which). As DNA, the CDR3 is TGTGCCAGCAGCCAAGTTCGCCGGGGGTTCGAGACCCAGTACTTC. Its protein is CASSQVRRGFETQYF.